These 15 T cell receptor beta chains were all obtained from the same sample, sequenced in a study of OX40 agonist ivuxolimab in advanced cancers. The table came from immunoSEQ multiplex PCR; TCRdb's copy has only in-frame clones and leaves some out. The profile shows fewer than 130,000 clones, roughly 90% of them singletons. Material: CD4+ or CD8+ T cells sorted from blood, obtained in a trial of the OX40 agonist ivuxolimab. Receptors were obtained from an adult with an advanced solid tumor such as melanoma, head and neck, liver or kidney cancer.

CDR3 loop: CATTRGSGYIYEQFF. The DNA for the CDR3 is TGTGCCACCACAAGGGGGAGCGGGTATATCTATGAGCAGTTCTTC. The gene calls are TRBV27 and TRBJ2-1; D is perhaps TRBD1 or TRBD2 (6 bases each). CDR3 length equals 15 residues. V shed 10 bases and J shed 8 bases, with 24 bases lying between them. Per the germline V gene, CDR1 is MNHEY and CDR2 is SMNVEV (reference sequence).

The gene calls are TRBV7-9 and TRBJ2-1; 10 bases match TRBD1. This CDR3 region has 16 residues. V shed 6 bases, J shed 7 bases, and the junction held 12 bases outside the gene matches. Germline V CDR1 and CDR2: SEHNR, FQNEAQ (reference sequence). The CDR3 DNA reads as TGTGCCAGCAGTCACTCATCCGGGACAGGGGATAATGAGCAGTTCTTC. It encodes CASSHSSGTGDNEQFF.

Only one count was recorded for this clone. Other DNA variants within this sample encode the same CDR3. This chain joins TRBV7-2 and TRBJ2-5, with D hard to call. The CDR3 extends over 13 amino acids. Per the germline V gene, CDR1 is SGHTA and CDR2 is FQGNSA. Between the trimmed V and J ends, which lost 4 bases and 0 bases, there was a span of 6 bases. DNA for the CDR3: TGTGCCAGCAGCTCTATGTACCAAGAGACCCAGTACTTC. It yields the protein CASSSMYQETQYF.

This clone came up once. CDR3 bases: TGTGCCAGCAGCTCCGGACAGGGGAAAAGCTCTGGAAACACCATATATTTT. Translating gives CASSSGQGKSSGNTIYF. The V gene is TRBV7-9, the J gene TRBJ1-3, with 9 bases identical to TRBD1. The CDR3 loop spans 17 amino acids. The germline gives CDR1 SEHNR, CDR2 FQNEAQ (reference sequence). Trimming removed 4 bases from V and 0 bases from J; junction bases left unmatched: 7.

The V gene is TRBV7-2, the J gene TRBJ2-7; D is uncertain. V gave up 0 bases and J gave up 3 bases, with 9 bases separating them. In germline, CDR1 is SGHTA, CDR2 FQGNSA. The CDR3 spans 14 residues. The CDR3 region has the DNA TGTGCCAGCAGCTTAGCGGAATGGGGCTACGAGCAGTACTTC. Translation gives CASSLAEWGYEQYF. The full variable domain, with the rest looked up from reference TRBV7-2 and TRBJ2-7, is GAGVSQSPSNKVTEKGKDVELRCDPISGHTALYWYRQSLGQGLEFLIYFQGNSAPDKSGLPSDRFSAERTGGSVSTLTIQRTQQEDSAVYLCASSLAEWGYEQYFGPGTRLTVT.

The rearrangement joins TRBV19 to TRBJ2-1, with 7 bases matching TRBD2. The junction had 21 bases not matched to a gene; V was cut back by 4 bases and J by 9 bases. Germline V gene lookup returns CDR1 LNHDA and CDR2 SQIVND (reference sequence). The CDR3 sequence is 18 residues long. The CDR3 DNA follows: TGTGCCAGTAGTAGAGATCCCCCAAGCGGGGACCTTCGGCGTGAGCAGTTCTTC. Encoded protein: CASSRDPPSGDLRREQFF.

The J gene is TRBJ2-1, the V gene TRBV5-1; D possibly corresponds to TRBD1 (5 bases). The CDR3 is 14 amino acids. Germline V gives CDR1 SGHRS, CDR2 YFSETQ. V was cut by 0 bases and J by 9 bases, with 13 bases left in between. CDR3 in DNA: TGCGCCAGCAGCTTGGGACAGCCTCGGGTTGAGCAGTTCTTC. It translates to CASSLGQPRVEQFF.

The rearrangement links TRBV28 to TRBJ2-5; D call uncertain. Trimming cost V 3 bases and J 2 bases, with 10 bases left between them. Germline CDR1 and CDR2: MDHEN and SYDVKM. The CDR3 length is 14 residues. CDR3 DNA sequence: TGTGCCAGCAGTTTTCAACAGCTACAAGAGACCCAGTACTTC. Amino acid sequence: CASSFQQLQETQYF.

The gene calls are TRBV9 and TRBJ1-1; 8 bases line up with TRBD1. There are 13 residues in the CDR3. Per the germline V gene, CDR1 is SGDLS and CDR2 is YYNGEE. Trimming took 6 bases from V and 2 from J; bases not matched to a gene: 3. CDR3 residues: CASNGQGNTEAFF. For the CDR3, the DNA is TGTGCCAGCAATGGACAGGGTAACACTGAAGCTTTCTTT.

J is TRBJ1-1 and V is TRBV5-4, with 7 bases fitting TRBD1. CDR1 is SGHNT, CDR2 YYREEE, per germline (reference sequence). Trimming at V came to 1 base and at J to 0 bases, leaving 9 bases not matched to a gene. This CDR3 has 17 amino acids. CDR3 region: CASSLLDRVVVNTEAFF. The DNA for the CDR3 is TGTGCCAGCAGCTTGCTAGACAGGGTGGTGGTGAACACTGAAGCTTTCTTT.

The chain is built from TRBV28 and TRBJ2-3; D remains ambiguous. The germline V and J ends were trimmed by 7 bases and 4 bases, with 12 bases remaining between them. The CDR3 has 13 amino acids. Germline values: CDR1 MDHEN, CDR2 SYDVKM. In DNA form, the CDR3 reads TGTGCCAGCATGACTCTCCTCGCAGATACGCAGTATTTT. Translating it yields CASMTLLADTQYF.

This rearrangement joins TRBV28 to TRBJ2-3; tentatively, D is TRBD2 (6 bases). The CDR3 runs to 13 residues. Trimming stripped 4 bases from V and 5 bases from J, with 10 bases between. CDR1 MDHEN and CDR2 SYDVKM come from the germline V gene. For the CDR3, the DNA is TGTGCCAGCAGTTCTGGAGGGTTAGATACGCAGTATTTT. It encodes CASSSGGLDTQYF.

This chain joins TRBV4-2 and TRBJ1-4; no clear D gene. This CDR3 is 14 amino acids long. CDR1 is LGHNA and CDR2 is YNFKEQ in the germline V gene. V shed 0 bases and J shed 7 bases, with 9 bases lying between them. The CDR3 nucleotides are TGTGCCAGCAGCCAAGATTCACACCGTGAAAAACTGTTTTTT. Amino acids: CASSQDSHREKLFF.

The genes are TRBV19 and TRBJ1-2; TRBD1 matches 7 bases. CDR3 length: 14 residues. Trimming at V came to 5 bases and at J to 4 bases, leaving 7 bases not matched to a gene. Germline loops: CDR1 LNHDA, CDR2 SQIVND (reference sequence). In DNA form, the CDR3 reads TGTGCCAGTAGTCTAACAGGGGCCATCTATGGCTACACCTTC. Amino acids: CASSLTGAIYGYTF.

The CDR3 nucleotides are TGTGCCAGCAGCTTGTCCGGACTAGCGGGGACAGCGAACACCGGGGAGCTGTTTTTT. Translation gives CASSLSGLAGTANTGELFF. The chain uses TRBV5-4 and TRBJ2-2; 12 nucleotides agree with TRBD2. The CDR3 spans 19 residues. Unmatched junction bases numbered 7, after V lost 1 base and J lost 0 bases. Germline V lookup: CDR1 SGHNT, CDR2 YYREEE (reference sequence).